The 14 T cell receptor beta chains below were found in one sample sequenced in a study of shared clonotypes between healthy human individuals. Here immunoSEQ multiplex PCR was the method, and the copy in TCRdb shows in-frame clones only, minus some. The data contain around 550,000 clones, approximately 95% of them singletons. The naive CD8 population came from CD45RO-negative cells selected for CCR7, without terminally differentiated effector memory CD45RA+ cells. Sequencing used naive CD8+ T cells sorted from blood. These receptors came from a woman in her 30s in good health.

V usage is TRBV6-1 and J usage is TRBJ1-5; 12 bases map to TRBD1. The CDR3 covers 13 residues. Germline V lookup: CDR1 MNHNS, CDR2 SASEGT. V trimming: 11 bases; J trimming: 6 bases; junction bases outside the gene matches: 5. The CDR3 reads CAGGQGATQPQHF. CDR3 coding DNA: TGTGCCGGGGGACAGGGGGCGACTCAGCCCCAGCATTTT.

The chain has TRBV4-2 and TRBJ2-5, with 12 positions matching TRBD2. The DNA end lines up better with TRBJ2-7; the J call may be wrong. Germline V gives CDR1 LGHNA, CDR2 YNFKEQ. This CDR3 region has 15 residues. The CDR3 reads CASSHGLAGSYEQYF. The CDR3 DNA follows: TGTGCCAGCAGCCACGGACTAGCGGGGTCCTACGAGCAGTACTTC.

The chain recombines TRBV7-3 with TRBJ2-1; 12 nucleotides line up with TRBD2. Losses at the gene ends were 4 bases for V and 8 bases for J; bases not matched to a gene: 9. Looked up from germline, CDR1 is SGHTA and CDR2 is FQGTGA. The CDR3 runs 16 residues. The CDR3: CASSSVSSGRVDEQFF. The CDR3 coding sequence is TGTGCCAGCAGCTCTGTCTCTAGCGGGAGGGTCGATGAGCAGTTCTTC.

This clone was detected only once. The rearrangement joins TRBV4-1 to TRBJ2-7, with TRBD1 as a possible D gene (6 bases). The CDR3 sequence is 15 residues long. Per the germline V gene, CDR1 is MGHRA and CDR2 is YSYEKL. The ends were cut back, 4 bases at V and 2 bases at J, with 15 bases in the middle. Written as DNA, the CDR3 is TGCGCCAGCAGCCTCATACAGGGCACTCCCTACGAGCAGTACTTC. Translation gives CASSLIQGTPYEQYF.

This clone was observed a single time. This chain joins TRBV20-1 and TRBJ1-1; D not certain. CDR1 is DFQATT and CDR2 is SNEGSKA in the germline V gene (reference sequence). The CDR3 consists of 11 residues. Trimming left V 6 bases short and J 0 bases short, with 5 bases between. The CDR3 here is CSAPLNTEAFF. The DNA for the CDR3 is TGCAGTGCCCCCCTGAACACTGAAGCTTTCTTT.

The chain employs TRBV7-9 and TRBJ2-2; D perhaps matches TRBD1 (6 bases). Between the trimmed V and J ends, which lost 6 bases and 0 bases, there was a span of 11 bases. CDR3 length: 15 amino acids. Germline V gives CDR1 SEHNR, CDR2 FQNEAQ (reference sequence). Here the CDR3 reads CASRPTGANTGELFF. The CDR3 DNA reads as TGTGCCAGCAGGCCGACAGGCGCGAACACCGGGGAGCTGTTTTTT.

The V and J genes are TRBV6-5 and TRBJ1-2, with a possible D match to TRBD1 (5 bases). The CDR3 length is 16 residues. Germline CDR1 reads MNHEY; CDR2 reads SVGAGI. V was trimmed by 3 bases and J by 2 bases, leaving 16 bases between them. The CDR3 DNA follows: TGTGCCAGCAGTTATGTCTTTGGGGGGTTAAACTATGGCTACACCTTC. Translated: CASSYVFGGLNYGYTF.

This clone appeared a single time. The chain carries TRBV7-9 and TRBJ2-7; 7 bases fit TRBD2. CDR1 and CDR2 (germline): SEHNR, FQNEAQ (reference sequence). V dropped 2 bases and J dropped 3; count of bases not matched to a gene: 4. The CDR3 is 14 amino acids. The CDR3 sequence: CASSLSERDYEQYF. Written as DNA, the CDR3 is TGTGCCAGCAGCTTAAGCGAGCGGGACTACGAGCAGTACTTC.

J is TRBJ1-1 and V is TRBV6-6, with a tentative D call TRBD1 (6 bases). The germline V gene has CDR1 MNHNY and CDR2 SVGAGI (reference sequence). This CDR3 contains 12 residues. V gave up 11 bases and J gave up 6 bases, with 16 bases separating them. The CDR3 DNA reads TGTGCCTGCGATACAGGGTTTTCTGAAGCTTTCTTT. Translated, it gives CACDTGFSEAFF.

V is TRBV27 and J is TRBJ2-1, with D possibly TRBD2 on 5 matching bases. The CDR3 length is 11 residues. The V gene's germline CDR1 is MNHEY and CDR2 SMNVEV (reference sequence). CDR3 amino acids: CASGIYNEQFF. CDR3 DNA sequence: TGTGCGTCGGGGATATACAATGAGCAGTTCTTC.

The rearrangement links TRBV10-1 to TRBJ2-7, with D perhaps matching TRBD2 (5 bases). The CDR3 totals 13 residues. V dropped 6 bases and J dropped 6 bases, with 15 bases sitting between them. Germline V CDR1 and CDR2: WNHNN, SYGVQD (reference sequence). Written as DNA, the CDR3 is TGCGCCAGCAGCAGCGGACTCCTACTCGAGCAGTACTTC. It translates to CASSSGLLLEQYF.

The chain employs TRBV27 and TRBJ2-2, with D possibly being TRBD1 or TRBD2 (5 bases each). Trimming cost V 7 bases and J 1 base, with 19 bases left between them. Germline lookup yields CDR1 MNHEY and CDR2 SMNVEV (reference sequence). The CDR3 runs 17 residues. The CDR3 spells CASKKAIVGVNTGELFF. The CDR3 nucleotides read TGTGCCAGCAAGAAAGCGATTGTGGGGGTGAACACCGGGGAGCTGTTTTTT.

The chain carries TRBV27 and TRBJ1-3; D unresolved. Germline-derived CDR1 and CDR2 are MNHEY and SMNVEV (reference sequence). CDR3 size: 17 residues. The ends were cut back, 5 bases at V and 0 bases at J, with 17 bases in the middle. Here the CDR3 DNA reads TGTGCCAGCAGTCCCGAGACGGGCTCCAGCTCTGGAAACACCATATATTTT. This gives the protein CASSPETGSSSGNTIYF.

This clone was found once. The chain recombines TRBV9 with TRBJ1-1; D remains ambiguous. CDR1 and CDR2 from the germline V gene are SGDLS and YYNGEE. This CDR3 has 14 residues. V shed 3 bases and J shed 0 bases, with 9 bases lying between them. In DNA, the CDR3 is TGTGCCAGCAGCGCCAATCTACTGAACACTGAAGCTTTCTTT. Protein: CASSANLLNTEAFF.